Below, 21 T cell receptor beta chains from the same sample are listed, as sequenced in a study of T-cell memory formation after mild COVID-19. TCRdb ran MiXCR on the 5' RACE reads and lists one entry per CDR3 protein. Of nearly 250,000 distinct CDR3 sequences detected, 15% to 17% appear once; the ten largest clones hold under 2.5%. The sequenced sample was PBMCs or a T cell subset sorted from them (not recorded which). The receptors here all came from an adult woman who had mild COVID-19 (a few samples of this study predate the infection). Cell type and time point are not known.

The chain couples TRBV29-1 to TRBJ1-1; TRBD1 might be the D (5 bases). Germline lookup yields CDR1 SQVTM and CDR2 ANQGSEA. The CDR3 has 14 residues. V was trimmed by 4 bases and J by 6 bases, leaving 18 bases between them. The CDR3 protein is CSVVTLGRRPEAFF. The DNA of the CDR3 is TGCAGCGTTGTAACCCTGGGACGGAGACCTGAAGCTTTCTTT.

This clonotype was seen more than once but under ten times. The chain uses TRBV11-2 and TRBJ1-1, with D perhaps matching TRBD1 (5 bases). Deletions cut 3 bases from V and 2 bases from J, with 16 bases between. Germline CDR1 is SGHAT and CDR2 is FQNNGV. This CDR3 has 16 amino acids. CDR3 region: CASSFRRGVGNTEAFF. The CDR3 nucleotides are TGTGCCAGCAGCTTCCGCAGAGGGGTTGGAAACACTGAAGCTTTCTTT.

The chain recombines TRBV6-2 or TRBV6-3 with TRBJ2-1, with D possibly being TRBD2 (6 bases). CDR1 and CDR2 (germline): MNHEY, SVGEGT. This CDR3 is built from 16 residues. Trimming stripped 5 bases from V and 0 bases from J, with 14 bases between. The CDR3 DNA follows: TGTGCCAGCAGTGCCTCGTTGGGGGGCTCCTACAATGAGCAGTTCTTC. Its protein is CASSASLGGSYNEQFF.

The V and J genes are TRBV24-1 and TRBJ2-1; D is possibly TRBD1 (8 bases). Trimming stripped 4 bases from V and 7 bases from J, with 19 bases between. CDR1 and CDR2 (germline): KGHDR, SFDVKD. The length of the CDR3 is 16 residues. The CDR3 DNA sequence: TGTGCCACCAGTGACCCACAGGGGGGGATCGTAAATGAGCAGTTCTTC. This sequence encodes CATSDPQGGIVNEQFF.

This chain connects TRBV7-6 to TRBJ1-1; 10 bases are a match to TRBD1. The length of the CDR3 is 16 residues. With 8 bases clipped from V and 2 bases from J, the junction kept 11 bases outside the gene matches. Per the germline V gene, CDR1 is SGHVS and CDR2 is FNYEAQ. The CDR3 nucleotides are TGTGCCAGCTCGGCCTCGACAGGGGGCATAAACACTGAAGCTTTCTTT. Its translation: CASSASTGGINTEAFF.

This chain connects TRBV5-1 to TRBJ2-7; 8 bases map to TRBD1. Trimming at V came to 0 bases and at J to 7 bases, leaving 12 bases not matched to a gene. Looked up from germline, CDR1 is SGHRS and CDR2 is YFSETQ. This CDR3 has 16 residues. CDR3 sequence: CASSLGDRSKWGEQYF. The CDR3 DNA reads TGCGCCAGCAGCTTGGGGGACAGGTCCAAATGGGGGGAGCAGTACTTC.

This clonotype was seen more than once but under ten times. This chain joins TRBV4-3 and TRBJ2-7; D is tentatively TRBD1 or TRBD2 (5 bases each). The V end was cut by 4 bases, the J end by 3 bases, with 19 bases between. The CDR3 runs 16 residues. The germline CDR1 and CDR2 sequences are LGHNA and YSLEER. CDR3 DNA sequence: TGCGCCAGCAGCCTGAGGTGGGACGACCCCAACTACGAGCAGTACTTC. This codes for CASSLRWDDPNYEQYF.

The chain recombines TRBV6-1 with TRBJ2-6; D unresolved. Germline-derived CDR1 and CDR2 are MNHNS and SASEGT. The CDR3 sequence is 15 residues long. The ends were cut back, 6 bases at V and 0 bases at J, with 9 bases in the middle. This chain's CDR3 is CASSPKTSGANVLTF. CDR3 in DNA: TGTGCCAGCAGCCCAAAGACCTCTGGGGCCAACGTCCTGACTTTC.

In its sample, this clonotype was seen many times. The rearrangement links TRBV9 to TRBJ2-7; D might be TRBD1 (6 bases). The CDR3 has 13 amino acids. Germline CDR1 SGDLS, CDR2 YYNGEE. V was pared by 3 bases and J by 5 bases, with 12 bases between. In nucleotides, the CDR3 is TGTGCCAGCAGCGGCCATACAGGGAACGAGCAGTACTTC. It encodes CASSGHTGNEQYF.

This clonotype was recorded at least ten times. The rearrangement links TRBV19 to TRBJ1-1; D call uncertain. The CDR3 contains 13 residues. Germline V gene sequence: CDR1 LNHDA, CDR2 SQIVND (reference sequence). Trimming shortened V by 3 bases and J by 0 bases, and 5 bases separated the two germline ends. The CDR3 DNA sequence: TGTGCCAGTAGTATCTACCTGAACACTGAAGCTTTCTTT. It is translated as CASSIYLNTEAFF.

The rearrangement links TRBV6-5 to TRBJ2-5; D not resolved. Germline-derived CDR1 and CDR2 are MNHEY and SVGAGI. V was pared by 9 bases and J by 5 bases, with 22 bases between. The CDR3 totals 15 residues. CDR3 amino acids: CASLGRAQGSETQYF. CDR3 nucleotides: TGTGCCAGTCTCGGCCGGGCCCAAGGGTCGGAGACCCAGTACTTC.

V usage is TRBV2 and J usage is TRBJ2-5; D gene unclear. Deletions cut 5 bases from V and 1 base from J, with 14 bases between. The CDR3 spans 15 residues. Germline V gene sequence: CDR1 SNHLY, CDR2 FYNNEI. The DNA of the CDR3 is TGTGCCAGCAGTAAAAGGACGGAATTCCAAGAGACCCAGTACTTC. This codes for CASSKRTEFQETQYF.

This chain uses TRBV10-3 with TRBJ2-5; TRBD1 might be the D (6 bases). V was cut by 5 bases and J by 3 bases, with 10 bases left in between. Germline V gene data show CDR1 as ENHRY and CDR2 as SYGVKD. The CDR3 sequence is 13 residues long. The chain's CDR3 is CAISSYREETQYF. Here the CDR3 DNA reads TGTGCCATCAGTTCTTACAGGGAAGAGACCCAGTACTTC.

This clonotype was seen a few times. CDR3 protein: CASRTGFDEYNEQFF. As DNA, the CDR3 is TGCGCCAGCAGAACAGGGTTCGATGAATACAATGAGCAGTTCTTC. The chain has TRBV5-1 and TRBJ2-1, with D perhaps matching TRBD1 (6 bases). The length of the CDR3 is 15 residues. Germline values: CDR1 SGHRS, CDR2 YFSETQ. V was clipped by 5 bases and J by 4 bases, with 16 bases between them.

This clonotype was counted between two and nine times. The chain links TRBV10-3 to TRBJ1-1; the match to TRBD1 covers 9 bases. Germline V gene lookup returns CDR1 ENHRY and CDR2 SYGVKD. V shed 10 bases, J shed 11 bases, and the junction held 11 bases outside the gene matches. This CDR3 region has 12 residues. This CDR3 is CASRDRALGAFF. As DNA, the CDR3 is TGTGCCAGCCGGGACAGGGCCTTAGGTGCTTTCTTT.

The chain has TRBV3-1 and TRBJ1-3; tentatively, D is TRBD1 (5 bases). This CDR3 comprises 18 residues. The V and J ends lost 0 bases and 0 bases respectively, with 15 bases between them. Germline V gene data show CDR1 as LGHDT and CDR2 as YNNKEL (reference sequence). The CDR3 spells CASSQERPGHNSGNTIYF. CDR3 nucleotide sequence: TGTGCCAGCAGCCAAGAAAGACCGGGGCACAACTCTGGAAACACCATATATTTT. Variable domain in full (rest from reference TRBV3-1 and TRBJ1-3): DTAVSQTPKYLVTQMGNDKSIKCEQNLGHDTMYWYKQDSKKFLKIMFSYNNKELIINETVPNRFSPKSPDKAHLNLHINSLELGDSAVYFCASSQERPGHNSGNTIYFGEGSWLTVV.

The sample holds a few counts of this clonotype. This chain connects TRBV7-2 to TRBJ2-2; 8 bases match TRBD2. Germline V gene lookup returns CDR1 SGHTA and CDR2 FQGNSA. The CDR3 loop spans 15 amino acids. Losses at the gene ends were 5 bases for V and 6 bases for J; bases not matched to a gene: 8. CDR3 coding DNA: TGTGCCAGCAGCCCCAATCCGGGACTAGCCGGGGAGCTGTTTTTT. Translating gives CASSPNPGLAGELFF.

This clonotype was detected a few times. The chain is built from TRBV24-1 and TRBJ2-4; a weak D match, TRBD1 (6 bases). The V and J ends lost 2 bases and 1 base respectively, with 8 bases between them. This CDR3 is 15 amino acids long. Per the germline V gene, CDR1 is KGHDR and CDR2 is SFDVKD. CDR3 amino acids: CATSDSQGAKNIQYF. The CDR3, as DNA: TGTGCCACCAGTGATTCCCAGGGGGCCAAAAACATTCAGTACTTC.

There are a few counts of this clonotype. CDR3 coding DNA: TGCAGTGCTAGATCTATAAGACAGGGGAACACTGAAGCTTTCTTT. Translated, it gives CSARSIRQGNTEAFF. The V call is TRBV20-1, the J call TRBJ1-1, with 7 bases fitting TRBD1. V dropped 2 bases and J dropped 1; count of bases not matched to a gene: 7. The germline V gene encodes CDR1 DFQATT and CDR2 SNEGSKA (reference sequence). CDR3 length: 15 amino acids.

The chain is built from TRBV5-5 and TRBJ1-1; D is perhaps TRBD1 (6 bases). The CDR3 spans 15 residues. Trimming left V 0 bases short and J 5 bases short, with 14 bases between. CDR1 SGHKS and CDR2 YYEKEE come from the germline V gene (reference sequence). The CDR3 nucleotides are TGTGCCAGCAGCTTGGGCCAGGGGCCAAGGACTGAAGCTTTCTTT. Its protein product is CASSLGQGPRTEAFF.

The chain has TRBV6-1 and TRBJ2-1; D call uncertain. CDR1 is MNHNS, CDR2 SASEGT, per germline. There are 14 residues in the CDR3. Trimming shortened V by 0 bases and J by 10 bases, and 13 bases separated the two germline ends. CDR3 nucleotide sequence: TGTGCCAGCAGTGAAGCCTCTTCTATGGGGGAGCAGTTCTTC. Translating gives CASSEASSMGEQFF.